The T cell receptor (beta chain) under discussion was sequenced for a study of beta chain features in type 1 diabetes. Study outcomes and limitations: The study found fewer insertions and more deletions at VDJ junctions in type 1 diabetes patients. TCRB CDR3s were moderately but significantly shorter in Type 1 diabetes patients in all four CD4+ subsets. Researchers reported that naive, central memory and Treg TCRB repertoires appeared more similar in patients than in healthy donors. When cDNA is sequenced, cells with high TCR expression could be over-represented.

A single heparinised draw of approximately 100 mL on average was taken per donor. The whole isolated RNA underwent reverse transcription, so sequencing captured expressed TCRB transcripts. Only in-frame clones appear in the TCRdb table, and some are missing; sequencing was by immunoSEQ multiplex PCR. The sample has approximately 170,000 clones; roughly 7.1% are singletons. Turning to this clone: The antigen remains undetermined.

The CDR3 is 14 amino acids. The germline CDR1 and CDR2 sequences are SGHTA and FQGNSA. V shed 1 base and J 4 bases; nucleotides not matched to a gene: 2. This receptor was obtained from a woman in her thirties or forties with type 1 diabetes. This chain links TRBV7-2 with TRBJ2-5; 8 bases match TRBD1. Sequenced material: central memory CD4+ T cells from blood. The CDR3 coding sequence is TGTGCCAGCAGCTTAGTTGGACAGGGAGAGACCCAGTACTTC. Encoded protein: CASSLVGQGETQYF.